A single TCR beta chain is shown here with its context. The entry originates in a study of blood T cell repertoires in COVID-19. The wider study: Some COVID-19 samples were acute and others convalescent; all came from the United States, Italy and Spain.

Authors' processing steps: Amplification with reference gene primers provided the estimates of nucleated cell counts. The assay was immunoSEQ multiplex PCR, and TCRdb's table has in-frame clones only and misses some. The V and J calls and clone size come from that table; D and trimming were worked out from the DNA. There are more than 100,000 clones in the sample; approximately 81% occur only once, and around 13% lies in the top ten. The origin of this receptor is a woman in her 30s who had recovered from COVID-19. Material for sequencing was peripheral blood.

The CDR3 reads CASSKGTGKVWNEQFF. Written as DNA, the CDR3 is TGTGCCAGCAGCAAAGGGACAGGGAAGGTGTGGAATGAGCAGTTCTTC. This chain uses TRBV7-6 with TRBJ2-1, with 9 bases that match TRBD1. The CDR3 is 16 amino acids. After removal of 5 bases from V and 7 bases from J, the junction contained 12 bases not matched to a gene. Germline V CDR1 and CDR2: SGHVS, FNYEAQ. Filled out from reference TRBV7-6 and TRBJ2-1, the complete variable domain reads GAGVSQSPRYKVTKRGQDVALRCDPISGHVSLYWYRQALGQGPEFLTYFNYEAQQDKSGLPNDRFSAERPEGSISTLTIQRTEQRDSAMYRCASSKGTGKVWNEQFFGPGTRLTVL.